This T cell receptor (beta chain) was identified in a study of T-cell memory formation after mild COVID-19. Study at large: TCR clusters largely stayed donor specific.

This CDR3 comprises 16 residues. V lost 3 bases, J lost 7 bases, and 9 bases stayed unmatched. Study conclusions and caveats: Memory sampled before infection contained some responding clones, suggesting cross-reactive memory joined.

5'RACE with constant-segment primers built TCRalpha and TCRbeta cDNA libraries with UMIs. Each CDR3 protein is one row after TCRdb ran MiXCR on the 5' RACE reads. Of approximately 110,000 distinct CDR3 sequences listed, about 24% are singletons. Of note for this clonotype: What it binds is not known.

The specimen was PBMCs or a T cell subset sorted from them (not recorded which). The V and J genes are TRBV12-3 or TRBV12-4 and TRBJ1-6; 7 bases are a match to TRBD1. The clonotype was recovered from a man between 18 and 29 years old who had mild COVID-19 (a few samples of this study predate the infection). Cell type and time point are not known. DNA of the CDR3: TGTGCCAGCAGTTTTCTTGGGGGGACAGTCAATTCACCCCTCCACTTT. It translates to CASSFLGGTVNSPLHF.